The 17 T cell receptor beta chains in this list originate from one sample, sequenced in a study of PD-L1 blockade in urothelial cancer (dated by TCRdb to about 2017). Libraries were made using the immunoSEQ multiplex PCR assay. TCRdb took this table from immuneACCESS and kept in-frame rearrangements with V and J called. Such tables lack part of the clones; where checked against another copy, unresolved V genes explain under half of the gap, and the rest is unexplained. In this sample the table shows over 40,000 clones, approximately 82% of which occur a single time. 3% to 3.5% of the sample belongs to the ten largest clones. Sequences were derived from PBMCs, sampled around atezolizumab (anti-PD-L1) treatment. These receptors were taken from a man aged 70-80 years with urothelial cancer.

This rearrangement joins TRBV28 to TRBJ2-1; D is ambiguous. The CDR3 contains 14 residues. Germline V gene data show CDR1 as MDHEN and CDR2 as SYDVKM. The V end lost 1 base, the J end lost 5 bases, and 9 bases lay between the germline ends. DNA of the CDR3: TGTGCCAGCAGTTTATTCCCGAGTAACAATGAGCAGTTCTTC. Its protein is CASSLFPSNNEQFF. The full variable domain, with the rest looked up from reference TRBV28 and TRBJ2-1, is DVKVTQSSRYLVKRTGEKVFLECVQDMDHENMFWYRQDPGLGLRLIYFSYDVKMKEKGDIPEGYSVSREKKERFSLILESASTNQTSMYLCASSLFPSNNEQFFGPGTRLTVL.

The J gene is TRBJ2-4, the V gene TRBV7-2, with 10 bases identical to TRBD2. V was clipped by 2 bases and J by 3 bases; unmatched bases: 7. The CDR3 is 17 residues long. The germline gives CDR1 SGHTA, CDR2 FQGNSA. CDR3 in amino acids: CASSLKRGGWGKNIQYF. CDR3 bases: TGTGCCAGCAGCTTAAAGCGGGGGGGCTGGGGCAAAAACATTCAGTACTTC.

In this sample, this clone turned up a few times. This chain uses TRBV11-2 with TRBJ2-1, with no clear D. CDR1 is SGHAT, CDR2 FQNNGV, per germline. This CDR3 is 12 amino acids long. Trimming took off 1 base at V and 10 bases at J, with 8 bases between the two ends. The CDR3: CASSLVAREQFF. CDR3 DNA: TGTGCCAGCAGCTTAGTCGCCCGGGAGCAGTTCTTC. The full variable domain, rest sourced from reference TRBV11-2 and TRBJ2-1, is EAGVAQSPRYKIIEKRQSVAFWCNPISGHATLYWYQQILGQGPKLLIQFQNNGVVDDSQLPKDRFSAERLKGVDSTLKIQPAKLEDSAVYLCASSLVAREQFFGPGTRLTVL.

The V call is TRBV7-2, the J call TRBJ2-3, with TRBD1 identical over 8 bases. This CDR3 has 16 amino acids. The germline V gene has CDR1 SGHTA and CDR2 FQGNSA. J gave up 0 bases and V 3 bases, and 5 bases lay outside the gene matches. The CDR3 DNA follows: TGTGCCAGCAGCTTCCGCGGACAGGGAAGCACAGATACGCAGTATTTT. It is translated as CASSFRGQGSTDTQYF.

V usage is TRBV28 and J usage is TRBJ2-5; D may be TRBD2 (5 bases). Per germline, CDR1 MDHEN and CDR2 SYDVKM. This CDR3 spans 16 amino acids. V gave up 7 bases and J gave up 3 bases, with 21 bases separating them. In nucleotides, the CDR3 is TGTGCCAGCATCGACTACCCGACCCGGACCAAAGAGACCCAGTACTTC. Protein: CASIDYPTRTKETQYF.

The gene calls are TRBV5-4 and TRBJ1-2; D unresolved. Germline assignment: CDR1 SGHNT and CDR2 YYREEE (reference sequence). V lost 1 base and J 8 bases, leaving 9 bases between the germline ends. The CDR3 is made up of 12 amino acids. CDR3 amino acids: CASSLMGRGYTF. As DNA, the CDR3 is TGTGCCAGCAGCTTGATGGGGAGGGGCTACACCTTC.

V usage is TRBV10-2 and J usage is TRBJ2-7; TRBD1 agrees at 7 bases. V lost 5 bases, J lost 1 base, and 5 bases stayed unmatched. The germline V gene has CDR1 WSHSY and CDR2 SAAADI. This CDR3 is 14 amino acids long. This CDR3 reads CASSRTGTSYEQYF. Here the CDR3 DNA reads TGCGCCAGCAGTCGGACAGGCACTTCCTACGAGCAGTACTTC.

The V gene is TRBV6-1, the J gene TRBJ1-1, with 7 bases matching TRBD1. CDR3 length: 15 amino acids. The V gene end was trimmed by 3 bases and the J gene end by 3 bases; junction bases not matched to a gene: 7. Germline V gene data show CDR1 as MNHNS and CDR2 as SASEGT. CDR3 nucleotide sequence: TGTGCCAGCAGTGACAAGACAGGGAGCTACACTGAAGCTTTCTTT. It yields the protein CASSDKTGSYTEAFF.

This chain links TRBV9 with TRBJ1-1, with a tentative D call TRBD1 (5 bases). Germline V gene sequence: CDR1 SGDLS, CDR2 YYNGEE. There are 14 residues in the CDR3. With 0 bases removed from V and 4 bases from J, the gap between germline ends came to 10 bases. CDR3 nucleotides: TGTGCCAGCAGCGTAGTTGACAGAGGCACTGAAGCTTTCTTT. It specifies CASSVVDRGTEAFF.

This clone appeared a few times. This chain joins TRBV6-1 and TRBJ2-5, with D possibly matching TRBD2 (7 bases). Germline V CDR1 and CDR2: MNHNS, SASEGT. The CDR3 has 15 residues. Trimming left V 2 bases short and J 5 bases short, with 15 bases between. The CDR3 DNA follows: TGTGCCAGCAGTGAATGGGGGGGCAACTTGGAGACCCAGTACTTC. Protein sequence: CASSEWGGNLETQYF.

This clone was counted a few times. This chain connects TRBV9 to TRBJ2-7, with TRBD2 matching over 7 bases. Germline assignment: CDR1 SGDLS and CDR2 YYNGEE. The CDR3 is 15 amino acids. The trim removed 2 bases at V and 5 bases at J, leaving 10 bases unmatched. CDR3 DNA: TGTGCCAGCAGCGTGAATCCGGGAGGTGTCGACGAGCAGTACTTC. This sequence encodes CASSVNPGGVDEQYF.

This clone was detected only a few times. The rearrangement joins TRBV6-1 to TRBJ2-3; 8 bases map to TRBD1. With V trimmed by 7 bases and J by 4 bases, 10 bases remained unmatched. There are 15 residues in the CDR3. The germline CDR1 and CDR2 sequences are MNHNS and SASEGT. The DNA for the CDR3 is TGTGCCAGCACCCCAGGGGGCATTTTATCAGATACGCAGTATTTT. This translates into CASTPGGILSDTQYF.

The chain combines TRBV5-6 with TRBJ2-3; 7 nucleotides line up with TRBD2. Looked up from germline, CDR1 is SGHDT and CDR2 is YYEEEE. The CDR3 is 18 amino acids. V lost 3 bases and J lost 0; bases outside the gene matches: 13. The CDR3 DNA is TGTGCCAGCAGCTCGGTCGGCGGGGGAAAGACTAGCACAGATACGCAGTATTTT. Translated, it gives CASSSVGGGKTSTDTQYF. The full variable domain, completed using reference TRBV5-6 and TRBJ2-3, is DAGVTQSPTHLIKTRGQQVTLRCSPKSGHDTVSWYQQALGQGPQFIFQYYEEEERQRGNFPDRFSGHQFPNYSSELNVNALLLGDSALYLCASSSVGGGKTSTDTQYFGPGTRLTVL.

The V gene is TRBV7-2, the J gene TRBJ1-2; tentatively, D is TRBD1 (6 bases). Germline V gene sequence: CDR1 SGHTA, CDR2 FQGNSA. This CDR3 has 14 residues. The V gene lost 5 bases and the J gene lost 4 bases, with 14 bases spanning the gap. CDR3: CASSRGVRGYGYTF. The CDR3 nucleotides read TGTGCCAGCAGCCGGGGGGTCAGGGGCTATGGCTACACCTTC.

The V gene is TRBV9, the J gene TRBJ2-4; 11 bases are a match to TRBD1. This CDR3 contains 18 residues. V lost 4 bases to trimming and J lost 1 base; unmatched junction nucleotides: 10. Germline CDR1 is SGDLS and CDR2 is YYNGEE. CDR3 nucleotides: TGTGCCAGCAGCCCGAGGGACAGGGGGGTCGGGGCCAAAAACATTCAGTACTTC. Amino acid sequence: CASSPRDRGVGAKNIQYF.

This sequence joins TRBV27 and TRBJ2-1; 8 nucleotides match TRBD2. The V gene's germline CDR1 is MNHEY and CDR2 SMNVEV (reference sequence). The CDR3 runs to 16 residues. V trimming: 5 bases; J trimming: 0 bases; junction bases outside the gene matches: 6. The DNA of the CDR3 is TGTGCCAGCAGTCCCCCCCGGGGGGGCTCCTACAATGAGCAGTTCTTC. This translates into CASSPPRGGSYNEQFF.

The CDR3 here is CASSQGGDNQPQHF. In nucleotides, the CDR3 is TGTGCCAGCTCACAGGGAGGAGACAATCAGCCCCAGCATTTT. The rearrangement joins TRBV18 to TRBJ1-5; D is unclear. CDR1 is KGHSH, CDR2 LQKENI, per germline. V lost 4 bases, J lost 3 bases, and 10 bases lay in between. This CDR3 has 14 amino acids.